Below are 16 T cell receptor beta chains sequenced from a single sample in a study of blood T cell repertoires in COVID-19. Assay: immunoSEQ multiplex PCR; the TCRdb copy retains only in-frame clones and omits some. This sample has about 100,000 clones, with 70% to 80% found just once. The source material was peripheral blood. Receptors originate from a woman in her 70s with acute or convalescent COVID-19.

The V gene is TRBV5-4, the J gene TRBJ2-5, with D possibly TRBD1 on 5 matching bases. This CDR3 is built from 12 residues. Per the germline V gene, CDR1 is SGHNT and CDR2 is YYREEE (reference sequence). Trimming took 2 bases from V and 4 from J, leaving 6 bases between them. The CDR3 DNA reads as TGTGCCAGCAGCTTCGACAGAGAGACCCAGTACTTC. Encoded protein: CASSFDRETQYF.

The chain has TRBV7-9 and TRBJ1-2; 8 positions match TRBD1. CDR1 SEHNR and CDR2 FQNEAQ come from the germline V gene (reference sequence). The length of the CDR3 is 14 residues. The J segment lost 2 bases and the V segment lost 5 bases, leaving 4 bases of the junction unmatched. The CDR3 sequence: CASSPRTGNYGYTF. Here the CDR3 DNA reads TGTGCCAGCAGCCCCCGGACAGGGAACTATGGCTACACCTTC.

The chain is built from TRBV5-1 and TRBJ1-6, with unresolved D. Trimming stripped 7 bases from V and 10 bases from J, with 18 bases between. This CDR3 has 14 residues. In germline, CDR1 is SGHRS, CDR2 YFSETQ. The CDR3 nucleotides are TGCGCCAGCGCCGAGGGAGTTCAAGGATCACCCCTCCACTTT. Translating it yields CASAEGVQGSPLHF.

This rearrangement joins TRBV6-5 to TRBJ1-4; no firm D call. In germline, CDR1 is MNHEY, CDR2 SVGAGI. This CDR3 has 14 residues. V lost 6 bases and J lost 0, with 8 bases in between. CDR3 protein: CASRVGATNEKLFF. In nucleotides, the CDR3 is TGTGCCAGCAGGGTCGGGGCAACTAATGAAAAACTGTTTTTT.

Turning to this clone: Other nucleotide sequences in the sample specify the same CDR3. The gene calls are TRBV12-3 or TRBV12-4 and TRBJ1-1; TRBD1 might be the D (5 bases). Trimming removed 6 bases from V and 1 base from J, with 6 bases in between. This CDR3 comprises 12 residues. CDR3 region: CASRGQNTEAFF. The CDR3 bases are TGTGCCAGCAGGGGGCAGAACACTGAAGCTTTCTTT.

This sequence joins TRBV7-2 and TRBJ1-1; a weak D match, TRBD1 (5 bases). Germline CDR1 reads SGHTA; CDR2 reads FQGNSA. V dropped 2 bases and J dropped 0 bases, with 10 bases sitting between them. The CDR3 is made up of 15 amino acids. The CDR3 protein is CASSLRGILNTEAFF. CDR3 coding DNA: TGTGCCAGCAGCTTAAGGGGCATATTGAACACTGAAGCTTTCTTT.

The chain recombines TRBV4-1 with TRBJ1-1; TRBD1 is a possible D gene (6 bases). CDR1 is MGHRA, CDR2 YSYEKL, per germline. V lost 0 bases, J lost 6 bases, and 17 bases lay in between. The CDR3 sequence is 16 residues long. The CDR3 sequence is CASSQESTGYGAEAFF. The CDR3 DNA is TGCGCCAGCAGCCAAGAGTCTACAGGGTATGGGGCTGAAGCTTTCTTT.

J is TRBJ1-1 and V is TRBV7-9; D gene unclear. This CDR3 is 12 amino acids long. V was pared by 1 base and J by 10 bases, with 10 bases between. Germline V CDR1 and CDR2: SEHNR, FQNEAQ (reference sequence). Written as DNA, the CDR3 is TGTGCCAGCAGCTTAGAACGTGCGGGAGCTTTCTTT. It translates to CASSLERAGAFF.

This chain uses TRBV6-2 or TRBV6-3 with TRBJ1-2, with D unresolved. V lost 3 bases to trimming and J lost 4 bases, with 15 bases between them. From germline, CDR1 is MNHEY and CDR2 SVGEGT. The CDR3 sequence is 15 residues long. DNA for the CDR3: TGTGCCAGCAGTTATTCGAGGGTGGCAGGCTATGGCTACACCTTC. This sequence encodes CASSYSRVAGYGYTF.

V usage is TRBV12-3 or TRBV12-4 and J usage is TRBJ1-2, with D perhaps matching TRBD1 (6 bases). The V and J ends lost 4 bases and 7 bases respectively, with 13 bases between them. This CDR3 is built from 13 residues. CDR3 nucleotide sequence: TGTGCCAGCAGTTCTGGACAGCCTATTGGCTACACCTTC. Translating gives CASSSGQPIGYTF.

Written as DNA, the CDR3 is TGTGCCAGCAGTTACTCGGAGCCTAATCAGCCCCAGCATTTT. The encoded protein is CASSYSEPNQPQHF. The V and J genes are TRBV6-5 and TRBJ1-5; D ambiguous. This CDR3 has 14 amino acids. CDR1 and CDR2 (germline): MNHEY, SVGAGI. Trimming took off 0 bases at V and 4 bases at J, with 7 bases between the two ends.

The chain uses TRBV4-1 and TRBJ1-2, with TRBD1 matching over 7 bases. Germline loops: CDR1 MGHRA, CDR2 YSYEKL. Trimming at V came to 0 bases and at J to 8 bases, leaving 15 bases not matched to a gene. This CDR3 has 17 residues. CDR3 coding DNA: TGCGCCAGCAGCCAAGATACACAGGGGCAGGGCCCTGGGGGCTACACCTTC. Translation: CASSQDTQGQGPGGYTF.

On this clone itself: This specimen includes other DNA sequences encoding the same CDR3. The CDR3 spells CASSLQGLNTEAFF. CDR3 coding DNA: TGTGCCAGTAGCCTACAGGGGTTGAACACTGAAGCTTTCTTT. V is TRBV19 and J is TRBJ1-1, with TRBD1 identical over 7 bases. The V gene end was trimmed by 6 bases and the J gene end by 0 bases; junction bases not matched to a gene: 4. Germline assignment: CDR1 LNHDA and CDR2 SQIVND (reference sequence). CDR3 length equals 14 residues.

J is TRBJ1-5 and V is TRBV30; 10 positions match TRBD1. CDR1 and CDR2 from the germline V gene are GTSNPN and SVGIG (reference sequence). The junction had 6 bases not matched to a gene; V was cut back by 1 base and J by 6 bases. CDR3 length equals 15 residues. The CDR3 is CAWSDGQGGGQPQHF. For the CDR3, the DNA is TGTGCCTGGAGTGATGGACAGGGGGGGGGTCAGCCCCAGCATTTT.

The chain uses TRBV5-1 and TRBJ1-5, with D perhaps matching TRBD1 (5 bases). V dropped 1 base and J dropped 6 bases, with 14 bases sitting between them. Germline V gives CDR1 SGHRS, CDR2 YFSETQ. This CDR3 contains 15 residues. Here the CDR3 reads CASSLTGGTAQPQHF. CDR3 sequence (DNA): TGCGCCAGCAGCTTGACGGGGGGGACTGCTCAGCCCCAGCATTTT.

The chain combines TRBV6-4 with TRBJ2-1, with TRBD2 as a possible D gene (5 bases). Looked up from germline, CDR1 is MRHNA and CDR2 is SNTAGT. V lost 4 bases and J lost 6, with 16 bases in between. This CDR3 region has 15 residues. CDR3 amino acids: CASSGPGVRVNEQFF. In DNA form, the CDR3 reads TGTGCCAGCAGTGGGCCCGGGGTTCGGGTCAATGAGCAGTTCTTC.